This T cell receptor (beta chain) originates from a study of shared T cell receptors in the human thymus. The length of the CDR3 is 15 residues. Germline CDR1 reads SGHKS; CDR2 reads YYEKEE (reference sequence). V lost 0 bases and J lost 3; bases outside the gene matches: 4. Profiled with immunoSEQ multiplex PCR; TCRdb holds only in-frame clones, not every one. The sample contains hundreds of thousands of clones, roughly 90% of which appear only once. This sample was also put to use in a study of human thymus T cells. That work states: Among the donors, all were healthy Finnish infants having corrective surgery for congenital heart defects. Corrective cardiac surgery supplied the resected thymus tissue. Across thymic and blood repertoires, the usage of V and J genes appeared to be biased. Related research described thymic repertoires that were highly overlapping among unrelated individuals.

The TCR sequence derives from a boy under two years old with a congenital heart defect. Sequenced: thymocytes. The chain combines TRBV5-5 with TRBJ2-7, with 9 positions matching TRBD2. CDR3 in DNA: TGTGCCAGCAGCTTGGGACTAGCGGAACACTACGAGCAGTACTTC. Translating it yields CASSLGLAEHYEQYF.